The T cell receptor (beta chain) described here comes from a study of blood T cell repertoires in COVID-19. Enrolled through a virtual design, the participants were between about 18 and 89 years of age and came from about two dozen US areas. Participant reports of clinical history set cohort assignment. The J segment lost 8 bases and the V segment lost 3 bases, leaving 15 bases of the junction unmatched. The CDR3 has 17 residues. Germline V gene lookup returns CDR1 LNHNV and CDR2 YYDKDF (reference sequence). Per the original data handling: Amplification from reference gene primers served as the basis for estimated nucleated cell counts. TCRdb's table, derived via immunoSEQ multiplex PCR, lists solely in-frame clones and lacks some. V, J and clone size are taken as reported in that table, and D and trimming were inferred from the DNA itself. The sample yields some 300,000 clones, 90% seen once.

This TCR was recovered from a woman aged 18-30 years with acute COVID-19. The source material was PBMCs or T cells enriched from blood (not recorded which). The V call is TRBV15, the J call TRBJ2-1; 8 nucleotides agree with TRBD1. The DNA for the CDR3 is TGTGCCACCAGCAGTGCGGAAGGGACAGGCCCTAGGGATGAGCAGTTCTTC. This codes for CATSSAEGTGPRDEQFF.